The 6 T cell receptor beta chains below all came from one sample that was sequenced in a study of CD8+ T cells in alopecia areata. TCR sequencing used cDNA made by reverse transcription of extracted RNA. Sequencing was performed with immunoSEQ multiplex PCR; in TCRdb, only in-frame clones are kept and a portion is missing. The sample records 160,000 or so clones, around 55% being singletons. Specimen: CD8+ T cells sorted from blood, collected at week 0. The receptors were gathered from a human donor with alopecia areata.

The chain combines TRBV9 with TRBJ2-7; D ambiguous. The V gene lost 0 bases and the J gene lost 2 bases, with 9 bases spanning the gap. The CDR3 length is 14 residues. Germline V gene sequence: CDR1 SGDLS, CDR2 YYNGEE. CDR3 in DNA: TGTGCCAGCAGCGTAGGGAGTGAGCCCTACGAGCAGTACTTC. Translating it yields CASSVGSEPYEQYF.

The chain carries TRBV7-2 and TRBJ1-1; unclear D gene. Per germline, CDR1 SGHTA and CDR2 FQGNSA. V lost 1 base and J lost 7, with 7 bases in between. The length of the CDR3 is 12 residues. The CDR3, as DNA: TGTGCCAGCAGCTTAGGGGGAAATGAAGCTTTCTTT. Translated: CASSLGGNEAFF.

The gene calls are TRBV28 and TRBJ1-2, with D perhaps matching TRBD1 (6 bases). The V gene's germline CDR1 is MDHEN and CDR2 SYDVKM. Between the trimmed V and J ends, which lost 2 bases and 5 bases, there was a span of 6 bases. The CDR3 loop spans 12 amino acids. The CDR3 DNA is TGTGCCAGCAGTTTAACAGGGTATGGCTACACCTTC. Encoded protein: CASSLTGYGYTF.

This clone was seen only a few times. The chain links TRBV7-2 to TRBJ2-4; D is unclear. The CDR3 totals 15 residues. The ends were cut back, 1 base at V and 3 bases at J, with 10 bases in the middle. The germline gives CDR1 SGHTA, CDR2 FQGNSA. CDR3 nucleotide sequence: TGTGCCAGCAGCTTAGGTGGTTCCAGCAAAAACATTCAGTACTTC. It yields the protein CASSLGGSSKNIQYF.

The chain joins TRBV30 to TRBJ2-5, with TRBD2 matching over 7 bases. CDR3 length equals 13 residues. Trimming removed 4 bases from V and 2 bases from J; junction bases left unmatched: 4. From germline, CDR1 is GTSNPN and CDR2 SVGIG (reference sequence). CDR3 protein: CAWTSGWQETQYF. Written as DNA, the CDR3 is TGTGCCTGGACTAGCGGATGGCAAGAGACCCAGTACTTC.

This chain uses TRBV25-1 with TRBJ2-7, with 7 bases matching TRBD1. This CDR3 is built from 13 residues. From germline, CDR1 is MGHDK and CDR2 SYGVNS. J lost 5 bases, V lost 4 bases, and 5 bases had no gene match. The CDR3 loop is CASSATGVDEQYF. The CDR3 nucleotides are TGTGCCAGCAGTGCAACAGGGGTGGACGAGCAGTACTTC.